This TCR beta chain comes out of a study of cytomegalovirus exposure and HLA in healthy donors. The study, taken as a whole, reports: Some V segments, including TRBV6-2 and TRBV6-3, were excluded as indistinguishable.

For this clone: Its antigen is unidentified.

Researchers ran the PCR with 60 Vbeta and 13 Jbeta primers. Profiling relied on immunoSEQ multiplex PCR, and the TCRdb table lists in-frame clones only, not all of them. In the table there are under 200,000 clones, around 72% of which are singletons. CDR3 length equals 16 residues. Germline CDR1 reads SGHNT; CDR2 reads YYREEE (reference sequence). Trimming shortened V by 0 bases and J by 5 bases, and 17 bases separated the two germline ends. The source is a woman aged 40 to 50 in good health and CMV-seropositive. The sample taken for sequencing was PBMCs. The chain joins TRBV5-4 to TRBJ1-2, with D possibly TRBD1 on 5 matching bases. The CDR3 DNA is TGTGCCAGCAGCTTGGGGGGGATGGGAGGCCGATATGGCTACACCTTC. Protein product: CASSLGGMGGRYGYTF.